The 22 T cell receptor beta chains below were found in one sample sequenced in a study of vaccination effects on CD4 cells after COVID-19. Produced via immunoSEQ multiplex PCR; TCRdb's table is partial and in-frame only. This repertoire shows 77,000 or so clones, around 78% found once; its top ten account for under 12%. ViraFEST assay sequencing came after antigen-specific CD4+ T cells were expanded with viral peptide pools. On roughly day 10 of culture, CD4+ T cells were separated out. None of the vaccinated had previously contracted SARS-CoV-2, and their nucleocapsid antibodies tested negative. These TCRs are of unknown antigen specificity. The specimen comprised CD4+ T cells from PBMCs cultured with SARS-CoV-2 spike peptides, sampled before COVID-19 vaccination. These receptors were obtained from a human donor who received a COVID-19 vaccine.

The chain combines TRBV5-1 with TRBJ1-1; 8 nucleotides agree with TRBD1. Germline lookup yields CDR1 SGHRS and CDR2 YFSETQ. The junction had 6 bases not matched to a gene; V was cut back by 1 base and J by 4 bases. The CDR3 sequence is 15 residues long. The CDR3 DNA is TGCGCCAGCAGCTTGAACAGGGGGAGGGGCACTGAAGCTTTCTTT. Translation gives CASSLNRGRGTEAFF.

The chain has TRBV28 and TRBJ1-4, with D uncertain. The CDR3 sequence is 14 residues long. Germline V gives CDR1 MDHEN, CDR2 SYDVKM. Trimming took off 10 bases at V and 0 bases at J, with 12 bases between the two ends. The CDR3 DNA reads as TGTGCCACCAAAGAATTTACAACTAATGAAAAACTGTTTTTT. Translation gives CATKEFTTNEKLFF.

This clone showed up just a few times. This chain connects TRBV19 to TRBJ2-1, with no clear D. Trimming shortened V by 5 bases and J by 6 bases, and 14 bases separated the two germline ends. Germline V gene data show CDR1 as LNHDA and CDR2 as SQIVND (reference sequence). The CDR3 totals 14 residues. In DNA form, the CDR3 reads TGTGCCAGTAGTGCCTCATGGGCAGTCAATGAGCAGTTCTTC. It encodes CASSASWAVNEQFF.

This CDR3 reads CATSDSTSVKTQYF. DNA for the CDR3: TGTGCCACCAGTGACTCGACTAGCGTGAAGACCCAGTACTTC. This chain uses TRBV24-1 with TRBJ2-5, with 8 bases fitting TRBD2. Germline V lookup: CDR1 KGHDR, CDR2 SFDVKD. CDR3 length: 14 residues. Trimming at V came to 4 bases and at J to 6 bases, leaving 6 bases not matched to a gene.

The chain uses TRBV30 and TRBJ1-5, with D perhaps matching TRBD1 (6 bases). Trimming left V 0 bases short and J 4 bases short, with 16 bases between. Germline CDR1 reads GTSNPN; CDR2 reads SVGIG (reference sequence). The CDR3 runs to 16 residues. The CDR3 DNA sequence: TGTGCCTGGAGTGTTTGGGGGGCGCGGGATAATCAGCCCCAGCATTTT. Residues: CAWSVWGARDNQPQHF.

The V call is TRBV5-1, the J call TRBJ1-4; TRBD1 matches at 10 bases. Germline CDR1 is SGHRS and CDR2 is YFSETQ. The CDR3 has 14 residues. V lost 4 bases to trimming and J lost 6 bases; unmatched junction nucleotides: 3. In DNA form, the CDR3 reads TGCGCCAGCAGCGTAGGACAGGGGGATGAAAAACTGTTTTTT. Its translation: CASSVGQGDEKLFF.

The genes are TRBV7-9 and TRBJ2-2; D is uncertain. The CDR3 is 12 residues long. Germline loops: CDR1 SEHNR, CDR2 FQNEAQ (reference sequence). Trimming removed 5 bases at V and 4 bases at J, with 5 bases between. The CDR3 nucleotides are TGTGCCAGCAGCCCAGGCACCGGGGAGCTGTTTTTT. This sequence encodes CASSPGTGELFF.

The V and J genes are TRBV6-4 and TRBJ1-2; D possibly corresponds to TRBD1 (6 bases). Germline V gene lookup returns CDR1 MRHNA and CDR2 SNTAGT. CDR3 length equals 13 residues. V was cut by 6 bases and J by 2 bases, with 10 bases left in between. CDR3 nucleotides: TGTGCCAGCAGCCCCACAGGGAACTATGGCTACACCTTC. This sequence encodes CASSPTGNYGYTF.

The chain uses TRBV9 and TRBJ2-3, with 7 bases matching TRBD1. Per the germline V gene, CDR1 is SGDLS and CDR2 is YYNGEE. CDR3 size: 15 residues. V lost 0 bases, J lost 8 bases, and 9 bases stayed unmatched. Here the CDR3 DNA reads TGTGCCAGCAGCGTAGTCGGAGTAACAGGGGCTACGCAGTATTTT. Protein: CASSVVGVTGATQYF.

The rearrangement joins TRBV30 to TRBJ1-1; 7 bases are shared with TRBD1. The CDR3 has 16 residues. Germline V CDR1 and CDR2: GTSNPN, SVGIG (reference sequence). V gave up 4 bases and J gave up 0 bases; unmatched junction bases: 11. The CDR3: CAWTNDRVTLNTEAFF. The CDR3 DNA reads TGTGCCTGGACCAACGACAGGGTGACTCTGAACACTGAAGCTTTCTTT.

The chain has TRBV30 and TRBJ1-2; D is unresolved. The CDR3 is 13 amino acids. Germline V gene lookup returns CDR1 GTSNPN and CDR2 SVGIG (reference sequence). The germline V and J ends were trimmed by 0 bases and 3 bases, with 8 bases remaining between them. DNA of the CDR3: TGTGCCTGGAGTGTACCGGGGTACTATGGCTACACCTTC. This sequence encodes CAWSVPGYYGYTF. The full variable domain, in which reference TRBV30 and TRBJ1-2 provide the parts outside the CDR3, is SQTIHQWPATLVQPVGSPLSLECTVEGTSNPNLYWYRQAAGRGLQLLFYSVGIGQISSEVPQNLSASRPQDRQFILSSKKLLLSDSGFYLCAWSVPGYYGYTFGSGTRLTVV.

The rearrangement links TRBV10-3 to TRBJ1-2, with D tentatively TRBD1 (6 bases). This CDR3 is 14 amino acids long. CDR1 is ENHRY and CDR2 is SYGVKD in the germline V gene. V was pared by 2 bases and J by 8 bases, with 15 bases between. CDR3 nucleotides: TGTGCCATCAGTGAGGGGACATCGACGGAAGGCTACACCTTC. Residues: CAISEGTSTEGYTF.

The gene calls are TRBV13 and TRBJ2-3, with 7 bases lining up with TRBD2. This CDR3 comprises 14 residues. Trimming cost V 2 bases and J 6 bases; bases outside gene matches: 5. Germline V gene sequence: CDR1 PRHDT, CDR2 FYEKMQ (reference sequence). The CDR3 DNA reads as TGTGCCAGCAGCTTACAGGGACTACCCGATACGCAGTATTTT. Translation: CASSLQGLPDTQYF.

This chain links TRBV19 with TRBJ1-2, with D perhaps matching TRBD1 (5 bases). Looked up from germline, CDR1 is LNHDA and CDR2 is SQIVND (reference sequence). Trimming shortened V by 1 base and J by 10 bases, and 16 bases separated the two germline ends. CDR3 length: 14 amino acids. CDR3 amino acids: CASSIGGSRTDYTF. CDR3 coding DNA: TGTGCCAGTAGTATAGGGGGCAGCAGAACGGACTACACCTTC.

In its sample, this clone was seen a few times. The chain couples TRBV7-9 to TRBJ1-1; 8 bases match TRBD1. Trimming at V came to 5 bases and at J to 10 bases, leaving 6 bases not matched to a gene. The CDR3 is 12 residues long. CDR1 and CDR2 from the germline V gene are SEHNR and FQNEAQ (reference sequence). The CDR3 sequence: CASSPGQGLAFF. The CDR3, as DNA: TGTGCCAGCAGCCCAGGACAGGGTTTAGCTTTCTTT.

The chain uses TRBV5-4 and TRBJ2-1; either TRBD1 or TRBD2 may fit D (5 bases each). The germline V and J ends were trimmed by 3 bases and 5 bases, with 12 bases remaining between them. This CDR3 has 14 amino acids. CDR1 SGHNT and CDR2 YYREEE come from the germline V gene (reference sequence). The CDR3 DNA follows: TGTGCCAGCAGCTCGGTGGGGACCAACAATGAGCAGTTCTTC. This translates into CASSSVGTNNEQFF.

The chain links TRBV10-1 to TRBJ1-1; 9 nucleotides align to TRBD1. CDR1 is WNHNN, CDR2 SYGVQD, per germline (reference sequence). V gave up 8 bases and J gave up 5 bases; unmatched junction bases: 9. The CDR3 is 14 amino acids. This CDR3 reads CASGSDRGRTEAFF. The CDR3, as DNA: TGCGCCAGCGGCTCGGACAGGGGAAGAACTGAAGCTTTCTTT.

The V call is TRBV11-1, the J call TRBJ2-5; no reliable D call. V was shortened by 2 bases and J by 1 base, with 8 bases between the two germline ends. The CDR3 loop spans 14 amino acids. Germline values: CDR1 SGHAT, CDR2 FQDESV (reference sequence). The CDR3 sequence is CASSLIAAQETQYF. In DNA form, the CDR3 reads TGTGCCAGCAGCTTAATCGCAGCCCAAGAGACCCAGTACTTC.

The chain couples TRBV29-1 to TRBJ2-1; D possibly uses TRBD1 or TRBD2 (6 bases each). V was cut by 1 base and J by 2 bases, with 12 bases left in between. CDR3 length equals 15 residues. Germline loops: CDR1 SQVTM, CDR2 ANQGSEA. The CDR3, as DNA: TGCAGCGTTGAAGGGGGAAGGGGGGCCTACAATGAGCAGTTCTTC. This encodes CSVEGGRGAYNEQFF.

The chain combines TRBV6-2 or TRBV6-3 with TRBJ1-2, with a possible D match to TRBD1 (5 bases). V lost 5 bases to trimming and J lost 1 base, with 17 bases between them. Germline loops: CDR1 MNHEY, CDR2 SVGEGT. This CDR3 spans 16 amino acids. The CDR3 nucleotides are TGTGCCAGCAGTACGCCCCCGGGGGAAATTAACTATGGCTACACCTTC. Protein product: CASSTPPGEINYGYTF.

V is TRBV10-3 and J is TRBJ1-2, with 7 nucleotides matching TRBD1. Trimming removed 5 bases from V and 5 bases from J; junction bases left unmatched: 5. There are 13 residues in the CDR3. The germline V gene encodes CDR1 ENHRY and CDR2 SYGVKD. The CDR3 reads CAISPTGMYGYTF. In DNA, the CDR3 is TGTGCCATCAGTCCGACAGGGATGTATGGCTACACCTTC.

The genes are TRBV6-6 and TRBJ2-3; tentative D call: TRBD2 (5 bases). The CDR3 consists of 14 residues. Germline V gives CDR1 MNHNY, CDR2 SVGAGI (reference sequence). Deletions cut 6 bases from V and 1 base from J, with 11 bases between. CDR3 protein: CASSPGGGTDTQYF. The DNA for the CDR3 is TGTGCCAGCAGCCCCGGAGGAGGCACAGATACGCAGTATTTT.